This note documents a single TCR beta chain sequence. Antigen unknown. PCR involved 60 Vbeta and 13 Jbeta primers. The assay was immunoSEQ multiplex PCR, and TCRdb's table has in-frame clones only and misses some. There are around 200,000 clones in the sample; around 83% occur only once, and about 1.3% lies in the top ten. This entry belongs to a study of cytomegalovirus exposure and HLA in healthy donors. The study's findings and limits: Some highly shared sequence variants likely arose as a pipeline artifact. Segments of the TCR beta V type were, in most cases, productive about 87% or about 30% of the time in an earlier analysis. According to a later analysis, most TCR beta chains associated with CMV appeared HLA-restricted. Reports described diagnosis of cytomegalovirus status by the classifier as highly specific and sensitive.

Germline CDR1 MNHEY, CDR2 SVGAGI. Trimming at V came to 6 bases and at J to 4 bases, leaving 5 bases not matched to a gene. The CDR3 sequence is 13 residues long. The specimen was PBMCs. The rearrangement joins TRBV6-5 to TRBJ1-2, with 7 bases lining up with TRBD1. This sequence originates from a girl under 10 years old in good health and CMV-seropositive. This CDR3 is CASRKGQLYGYTF. In DNA form, the CDR3 reads TGTGCCAGCAGGAAGGGACAGCTCTATGGCTACACCTTC.